The 6 T cell receptor beta chains reported below all come from one sample, sequenced in a study of blood T cell repertoires in COVID-19. Using immunoSEQ multiplex PCR, the repertoire was profiled, and TCRdb retains in-frame clones only, with some absent. Of about 80,000 clones listed, roughly 85% are singletons. What was sequenced was peripheral blood. These receptors were obtained from a woman over 75 with active or convalescent COVID-19.

The J gene is TRBJ1-2, the V gene TRBV19, with a possible D match to TRBD1 (5 bases). V was shortened by 1 base and J by 1 base, with 13 bases between the two germline ends. The V gene's germline CDR1 is LNHDA and CDR2 SQIVND (reference sequence). The CDR3 sequence is 16 residues long. Here the CDR3 DNA reads TGTGCCAGTAGTATAGTCGGGGGAGCCTTTAACTATGGCTACACCTTC. It is translated as CASSIVGGAFNYGYTF.

This clone was recorded only once. The rearrangement joins TRBV28 to TRBJ1-5; D gene ambiguous. The CDR3 spans 13 residues. Germline V gives CDR1 MDHEN, CDR2 SYDVKM. Trimming left V 6 bases short and J 9 bases short, with 15 bases between. CDR3 sequence (DNA): TGTGCCAGCAGCCCCGGAGGTTTTAGGCCCCAGCATTTT. It specifies CASSPGGFRPQHF.

The chain links TRBV18 to TRBJ1-3; weak D call: TRBD1 (6 bases). The germline V gene has CDR1 KGHSH and CDR2 LQKENI. V lost 2 bases and J lost 2, with 13 bases in between. The CDR3 totals 16 residues. The CDR3 nucleotides read TGTGCCAGCTCACCAGTTGGAAGGACAGCTGGAAACACCATATATTTT. Translating it yields CASSPVGRTAGNTIYF.

This clone has a handful of counts. V and J are TRBV7-2 and TRBJ2-5; tentatively, D is TRBD2 (6 bases). The CDR3 consists of 15 residues. Germline CDR1 SGHTA, CDR2 FQGNSA. V lost 1 base and J 6 bases, leaving 15 bases between the germline ends. The CDR3, as DNA: TGTGCCAGCAGCTTAGGCGGGGTGAAGGGTCAGACCCAGTACTTC. Its protein is CASSLGGVKGQTQYF. The full variable domain, with the rest looked up from reference TRBV7-2 and TRBJ2-5, is GAGVSQSPSNKVTEKGKDVELRCDPISGHTALYWYRQSLGQGLEFLIYFQGNSAPDKSGLPSDRFSAERTGGSVSTLTIQRTQQEDSAVYLCASSLGGVKGQTQYFGPGTRLLVL.

The genes are TRBV28 and TRBJ2-1, with 7 bases lining up with TRBD1. The V gene's germline CDR1 is MDHEN and CDR2 SYDVKM. V was pared by 6 bases and J by 2 bases, with 7 bases of the junction left unmatched. The CDR3 spans 15 residues. CDR3: CASRSQGVPYNEQFF. As DNA, the CDR3 is TGTGCCAGCAGATCCCAGGGGGTCCCCTACAATGAGCAGTTCTTC.

The chain is built from TRBV5-6 and TRBJ1-5; 7 bases line up with TRBD1. The CDR3 has 14 amino acids. Germline CDR1 and CDR2: SGHDT and YYEEEE. V was pared by 4 bases and J by 5 bases, with 6 bases of the junction left unmatched. CDR3 residues: CASSPTGTDQPQHF. As DNA, the CDR3 is TGTGCCAGCAGCCCGACAGGGACGGATCAGCCCCAGCATTTT.